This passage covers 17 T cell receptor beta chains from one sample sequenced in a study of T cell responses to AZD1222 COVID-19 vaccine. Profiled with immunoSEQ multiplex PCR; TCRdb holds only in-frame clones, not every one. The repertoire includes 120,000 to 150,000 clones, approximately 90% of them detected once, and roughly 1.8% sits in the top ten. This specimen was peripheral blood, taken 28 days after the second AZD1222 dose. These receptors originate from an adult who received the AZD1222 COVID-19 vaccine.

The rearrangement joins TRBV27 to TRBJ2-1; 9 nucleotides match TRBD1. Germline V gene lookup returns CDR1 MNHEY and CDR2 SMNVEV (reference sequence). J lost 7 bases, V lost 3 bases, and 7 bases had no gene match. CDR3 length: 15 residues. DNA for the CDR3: TGTGCCAGCAGTTTGCTGTTGGGACAGGGTAATGAGCAGTTCTTC. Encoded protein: CASSLLLGQGNEQFF.

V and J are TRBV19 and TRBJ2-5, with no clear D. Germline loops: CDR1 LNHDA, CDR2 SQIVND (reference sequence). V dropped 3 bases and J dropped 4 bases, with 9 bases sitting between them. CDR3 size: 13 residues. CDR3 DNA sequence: TGTGCCAGTAGTATTCTGGTGACAGAGACCCAGTACTTC. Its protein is CASSILVTETQYF.

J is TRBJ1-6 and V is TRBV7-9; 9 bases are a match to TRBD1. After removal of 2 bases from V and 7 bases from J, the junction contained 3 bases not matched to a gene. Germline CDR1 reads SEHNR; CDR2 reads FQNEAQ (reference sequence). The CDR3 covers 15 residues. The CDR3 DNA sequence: TGTGCCAGCAGCTTAAATGGACAGGGGAATTCACCCCTCCACTTT. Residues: CASSLNGQGNSPLHF.

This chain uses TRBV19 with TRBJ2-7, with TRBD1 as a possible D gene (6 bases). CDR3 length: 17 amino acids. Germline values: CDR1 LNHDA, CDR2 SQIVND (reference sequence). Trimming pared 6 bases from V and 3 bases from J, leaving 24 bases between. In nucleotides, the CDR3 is TGTGCCAGTAGCCAGTTATCGAGCTGGCAGGGGTTCTACGAGCAGTACTTC. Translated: CASSQLSSWQGFYEQYF.

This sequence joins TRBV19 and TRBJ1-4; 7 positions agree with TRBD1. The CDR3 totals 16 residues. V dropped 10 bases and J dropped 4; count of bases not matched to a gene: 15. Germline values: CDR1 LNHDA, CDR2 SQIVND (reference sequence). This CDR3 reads CATSRFGDRDNEKLFF. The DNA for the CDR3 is TGTGCCACCTCGCGGTTTGGGGACAGAGATAATGAAAAACTGTTTTTT.

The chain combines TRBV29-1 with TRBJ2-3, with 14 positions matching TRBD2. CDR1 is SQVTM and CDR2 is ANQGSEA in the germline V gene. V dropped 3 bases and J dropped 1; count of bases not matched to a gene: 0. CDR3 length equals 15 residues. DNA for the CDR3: TGCAGCGTTGAGACTAGCGGGAGGGGCACAGATACGCAGTATTTT. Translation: CSVETSGRGTDTQYF.

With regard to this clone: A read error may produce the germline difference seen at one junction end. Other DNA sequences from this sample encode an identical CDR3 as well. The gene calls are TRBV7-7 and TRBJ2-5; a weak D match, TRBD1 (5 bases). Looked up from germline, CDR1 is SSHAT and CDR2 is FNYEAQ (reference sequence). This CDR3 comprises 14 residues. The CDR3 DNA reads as TGTGCTAGCAGCCCAGGGTCCCATGGAGAGACCCAGTACTTC. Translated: CASSPGSHGETQYF.

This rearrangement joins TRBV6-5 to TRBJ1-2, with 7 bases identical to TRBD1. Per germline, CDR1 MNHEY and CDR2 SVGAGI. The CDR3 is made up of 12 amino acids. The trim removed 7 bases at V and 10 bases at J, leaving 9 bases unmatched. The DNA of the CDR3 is TGTGCCAGCATCGACAGGGAAGACGTCTACACCTTC. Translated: CASIDREDVYTF.

For the CDR3, the DNA is TGTGCCAGCAGCTCCCTGAGGATGAACACCGGGGAGCTGTTTTTT. Amino acids: CASSSLRMNTGELFF. This chain connects TRBV7-9 to TRBJ2-2; D remains ambiguous. V lost 4 bases and J 1 base, leaving 10 bases between the germline ends. CDR3 length: 15 amino acids. CDR1 SEHNR and CDR2 FQNEAQ come from the germline V gene (reference sequence).

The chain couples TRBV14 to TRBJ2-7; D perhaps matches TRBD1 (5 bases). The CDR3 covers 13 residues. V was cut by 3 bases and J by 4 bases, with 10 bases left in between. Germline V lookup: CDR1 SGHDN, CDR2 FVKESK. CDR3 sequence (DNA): TGTGCCAGCAGCCATGCGGCAGGGTACGAGCAGTACTTC. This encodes CASSHAAGYEQYF.

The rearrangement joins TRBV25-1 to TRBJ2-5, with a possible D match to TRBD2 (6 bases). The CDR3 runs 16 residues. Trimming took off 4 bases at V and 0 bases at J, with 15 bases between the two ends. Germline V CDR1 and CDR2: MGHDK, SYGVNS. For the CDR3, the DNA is TGTGCCAGCAGTGCCTGGGACTTACGGTACCAAGAGACCCAGTACTTC. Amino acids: CASSAWDLRYQETQYF.

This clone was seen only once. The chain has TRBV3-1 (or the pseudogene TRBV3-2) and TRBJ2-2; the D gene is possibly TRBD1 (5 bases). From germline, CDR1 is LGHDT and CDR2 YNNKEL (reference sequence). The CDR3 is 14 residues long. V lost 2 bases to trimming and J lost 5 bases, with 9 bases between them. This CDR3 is CASSQLSGTGELFF. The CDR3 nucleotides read TGTGCCAGCAGCCAACTCTCAGGGACCGGGGAGCTGTTTTTT.

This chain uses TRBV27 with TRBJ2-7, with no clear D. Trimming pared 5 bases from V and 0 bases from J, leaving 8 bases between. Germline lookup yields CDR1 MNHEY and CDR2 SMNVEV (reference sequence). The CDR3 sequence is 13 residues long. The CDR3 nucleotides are TGTGCCAGCAGTCCGAGGAGCTCCTACGAGCAGTACTTC. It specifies CASSPRSSYEQYF.

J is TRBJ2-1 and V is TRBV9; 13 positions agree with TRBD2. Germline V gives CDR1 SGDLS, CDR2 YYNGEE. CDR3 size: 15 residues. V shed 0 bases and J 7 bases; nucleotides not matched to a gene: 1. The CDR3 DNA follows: TGTGCCAGCAGCGTAGTGGGACTAGCGGGAAATGAGCAGTTCTTC. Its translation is CASSVVGLAGNEQFF.

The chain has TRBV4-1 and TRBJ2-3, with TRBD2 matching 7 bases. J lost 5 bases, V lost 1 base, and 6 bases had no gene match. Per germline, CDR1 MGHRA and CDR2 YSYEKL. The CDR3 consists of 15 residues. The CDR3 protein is CASSQARGVGDTQYF. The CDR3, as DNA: TGCGCCAGCAGCCAAGCTCGGGGGGTGGGAGATACGCAGTATTTT.

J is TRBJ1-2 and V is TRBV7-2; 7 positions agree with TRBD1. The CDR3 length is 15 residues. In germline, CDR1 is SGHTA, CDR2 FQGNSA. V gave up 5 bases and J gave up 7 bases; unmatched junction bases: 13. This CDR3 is CASSHIHERGPGYTF. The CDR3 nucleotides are TGTGCCAGCAGCCACATTCATGAAAGGGGGCCTGGCTACACCTTC.

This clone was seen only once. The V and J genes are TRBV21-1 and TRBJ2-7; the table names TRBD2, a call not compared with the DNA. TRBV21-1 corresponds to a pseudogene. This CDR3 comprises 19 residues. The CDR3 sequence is CASSRIGVAGPTGGYEQYF. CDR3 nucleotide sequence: TGTGCCAGCAGCCGAATTGGGGTAGCGGGTCCCACGGGGGGCTACGAGCAGTACTTC.